The rows below give T cell receptor beta chains drawn from one sample of a study of blood T cell repertoires in COVID-19. Repertoires were generated with immunoSEQ multiplex PCR, while TCRdb's copy carries only in-frame clones and drops some. This sample has roughly 100,000 clones, with over 75% found just once. The sequenced sample consisted of peripheral blood. Source of these receptors: a man aged 50 to 60 with acute or convalescent COVID-19. The CDR3 runs from the conserved cysteine through the conserved F or W. The D gene is left open where the match is weak. The size entry is marked missing in some rows and otherwise reads once, few, many or a size class.

CDR3	DNA	J	size	V	length	D
CASSYGGGANQPQHF	TGTGCCAGCAGTTACGGCGGGGGGGCAAATCAGCCCCAGCATTTT	TRBJ1-5	-	TRBV6-5	15	-
CASSETQGKFEKLFF	TGTGCCAGCAGTGAAACTCAGGGCAAATTCGAAAAACTGTTTTTT	TRBJ1-4	few	TRBV6-1	15	-
CASRSTNTEAFF	TGTGCCAGCAGGTCTACGAACACTGAAGCTTTCTTT	TRBJ1-1	few	TRBV5-4	12	-
CASSQGHLGYTF	TGTGCCAGCAGCCAGGGACACCTTGGCTACACCTTC	TRBJ1-2	-	TRBV14	12	-
CASSSRVLLSPLHF	TGTGCCAGCAGCTCCCGGGTACTACTTTCACCCCTCCACTTT	TRBJ1-6	few	TRBV7-2	14	-
CSVEVNGGSTDTQYF	TGCAGCGTTGAAGTCAACGGGGGAAGCACAGATACGCAGTATTTT	TRBJ2-3	once	TRBV29-1	15	-
CASSFRSGPEAFF	TGTGCCAGCAGCTTTCGGTCAGGGCCTGAAGCTTTCTTT	TRBJ1-1	once	TRBV5-4	13	-
CASSYLFSYNEQFF	TGTGCCAGCAGTTACTTATTCTCCTACAATGAGCAGTTCTTC	TRBJ2-1	-	TRBV6-2/TRBV6-3	14	-
CSVALGGASNQPQHF	TGCAGCGTTGCCCTGGGGGGGGCGAGCAATCAGCCCCAGCATTTT	TRBJ1-5	-	TRBV29-1	15	-
CASSPGQWETQYF	TGTGCCAGCAGCCCGGGACAATGGGAGACCCAGTACTTC	TRBJ2-5	-	TRBV28	13	-
CASRGHSNQPQHF	TGCGCCAGCAGGGGGCACAGCAATCAGCCCCAGCATTTT	TRBJ1-5	-	TRBV10-2	13	-
CASSLSGGSGQKETQYF	TGTGCCAGCAGTCTATCAGGGGGGAGCGGCCAAAAAGAGACCCAGTACTTC	TRBJ2-5	-	TRBV4-2	17	-
CASSRVGAGELFF	TGTGCCAGCAGTCGGGTTGGAGCCGGGGAGCTGTTTTTT	TRBJ2-2	-	TRBV27	13	-
CSVRDRKMVGYEQYF	TGCAGCGTCCGGGACAGGAAAATGGTGGGCTACGAGCAGTACTTC	TRBJ2-7	-	TRBV29-1	15	TRBD1